This T cell receptor (beta chain) emerged from a study of blood T cell repertoires in COVID-19. Whole-study context: Samples came from the United States, Italy and Spain, spanning acute and convalescent COVID-19. In each case, the material was cDNA or gDNA derived from T cells, B-cell-depleted T cells, or PBMCs.

Original analysis: Estimates of nucleated cell counts were drawn from the amplification of reference gene primers. Libraries were prepared by immunoSEQ multiplex PCR; TCRdb keeps only in-frame clonotypes and omits some of them. Clone size and the V and J calls come from that table; the DNA yielded D and trimming. The table has under 65,000 clones, 75% to 90% seen once. Seattle researchers signed up patients amid active infection and tracked them longitudinally. The sample was peripheral blood. The sequence came from an elderly woman with COVID-19, enrolled during active disease.

CDR3 in amino acids: CASSLGLLAGESYNEQFF. The CDR3 DNA sequence: TGTGCCAGCAGCTTGGGGCTACTAGCGGGGGAGTCCTACAATGAGCAGTTCTTC. The chain joins TRBV7-6 to TRBJ2-1; the match to TRBD2 covers 11 bases. Germline V lookup: CDR1 SGHVS, CDR2 FNYEAQ. The CDR3 covers 18 residues. V gave up 3 bases and J gave up 1 base; unmatched junction bases: 8.